Each of the 2 T cell receptor beta chains below was sequenced from the same sample in a study of cytotoxic CD8 clonotypes in ibrutinib-treated CLL. Produced via immunoSEQ multiplex PCR; TCRdb's table is partial and in-frame only. The sample has 250,000 to 350,000 clones, roughly three quarters seen once. Sequenced material: PBMCs, taken at disease progression, from a patient treated with ibrutinib. The receptor set was obtained from a human donor with chronic lymphocytic leukemia.

Note on this clone: A junction end diverges from the germline sequence, so it may reflect a read error. The rearrangement links TRBV20-1 to TRBJ1-2; D unclear. The CDR3 sequence is 11 residues long. Germline lookup yields CDR1 DFQATT and CDR2 SNEGSKA (reference sequence). The CDR3 DNA sequence: TGCAGTGCCAGAGAGAACTATGGCTACACCTTC. Translation: CSARENYGYTF.

The CDR3 DNA follows: TGTGCCAGCAGCTTTTCTAGAACCGGGGAGCTGTTTTTT. It encodes CASSFSRTGELFF. The chain carries TRBV7-3 and TRBJ2-2, with unresolved D. The CDR3 is made up of 13 amino acids. Germline V CDR1 and CDR2: SGHTA, FQGTGA. Deletions cut 3 bases from V and 5 bases from J, with 7 bases between.